A single TCR beta chain is shown here with its context. Its cognate antigen has yet to be identified. No base quality values were provided; no much bigger clone lies one nucleotide off. The V end loses 3 bases and the J end loses 0 bases, and a stretch of 11 bases separates them. The germline V gene yields SGHVS for CDR1 and FNYEAQ for CDR2. Including cysteine and phenylalanine, the CDR3 has 16 amino acids. The DNA shown is the 48-base CDR3, in frame from base 1. TCRbeta CDR3 regions were amplified from genomic DNA by means of the immunoSEQ Assay, a bias-controlled multiplex PCR. Per the original workflow: The number of nucleated cells in each sample was estimated from the amplification of reference gene primers within the assay. To quantify the absolute abundance of each unique TCRbeta CDR3 rearrangement, sequence reads were collapsed and filtered. For each sample, productive Simpson clonality was calculated as the square root of Simpson's diversity index across productive rearrangements. The table was pulled from immuneACCESS by TCRdb, which kept in-frame rearrangements only. Such tables lose some clones; where checked, under half of the loss comes from unresolved V genes, and the rest has no known cause. The V and J calls and clone size are taken from that table; D and trimming were inferred from the DNA. Across this sample there are about 150,000 clones, with about four fifths seen only once. Approximately 9.2% of the sample comes from the top ten.

The entry originates in a study of blood T cell repertoires in COVID-19 (dated by TCRdb to 2018 to 2020). Regarding the study in general: The collaborator samples originated in the United States, Italy and Spain and spanned the acute and convalescent phases of COVID-19. Where available, HLA class I and class II types were taken from metadata supplied by the sample provider and were not determined by assay-based typing. The repertoires were made available in a free public database intended to serve as a resource for research on the immune response to SARS-CoV-2. The material from the prospective study consisted of cDNA or gDNA derived from T cells, B-cell-depleted T cells, or PBMCs. The sample metadata nearly always contained a de-identified subject ID, COVID-19 status, age in years and sex. Deeply sampled blood TCRbeta repertoires from subjects exposed to, actively infected with, or recovered from COVID-19 were included in the dataset. The samples were drawn from the first 160 participants of the ongoing ImmuneRACE study and from 950 to 1,500 subjects provided by 6 global collaborators.

The full study reports these points: The quantity of clinical and demographic metadata differed by source and by participant and was supplied without curation.

Participants in the prospective study were aged 18 to 89 years, lived in 24 United States geographic areas, and enrolled through a virtual design. In the prospective study, cohorts were assigned on the basis of participant-reported clinical history obtained from a screening survey and a study questionnaire. Recovered participants in ImmuneRACE Cohort 3 were defined as having two consecutive negative NP/OP PCR tests, clearance from a healthcare professional, or resolution of symptoms. Mobile phlebotomists in the prospective study collected whole blood, serum and a nasopharyngeal or oropharyngeal swab from every participant. Participants in the prospective study had the option to provide additional blood draws and questionnaires over an approximately 2-month period. Prospective study blood samples were shipped either frozen or at room temperature before DNA extraction.

The V gene is TRBV7-6 and the J gene is TRBJ2-2; matching of 6 bases hints at TRBD1 as the D gene. Source material: PBMCs or T cells enriched from blood (not recorded which). The receptor was isolated from a man between 45 and 60 years old who had recovered from COVID-19. The bases read TGTGCCAGCAGCTTGGACAGCCTCACGAACACCGGGGAGCTGTTTTTT. It translates to CASSLDSLTNTGELFF.